The next 24 T cell receptor beta chains were all read from a single sample in a study of T cell responses to AZD1222 COVID-19 vaccine. The repertoire was sequenced with immunoSEQ multiplex PCR; TCRdb's copy has only in-frame clones and lacks some. The table lists some 120,000 clones, approximately 93% of them singletons. The material was peripheral blood, obtained on day 0 of AZD1222 vaccination. The source is an adult in good health.

The chain joins TRBV6-5 to TRBJ2-5; the match to TRBD1 covers 11 bases. The ends lost 4 bases at V and 5 bases at J; junction bases unmatched: 9. The CDR3 is 16 residues long. The germline V gene encodes CDR1 MNHEY and CDR2 SVGAGI. The CDR3 DNA is TGTGCCAGCAGTTCATCCGGGACAGGGGGTTGGGAGACCCAGTACTTC. Amino acids: CASSSSGTGGWETQYF.

Only one count was recorded for this clone. The CDR3 protein is CASNRANTQYF. The CDR3 nucleotides read TGTGCCAGCAACCGAGCAAATACGCAGTATTTT. V usage is TRBV5-8 and J usage is TRBJ2-3; D unresolved. V lost 6 bases, J lost 7 bases, and 9 bases lay in between. CDR3 size: 11 residues. Germline loops: CDR1 SGHTS, CDR2 YDEGEE.

This clone was observed a single time. V usage is TRBV7-3 and J usage is TRBJ1-1; D is unresolved. The germline V gene encodes CDR1 SGHTA and CDR2 FQGTGA. The CDR3 has 13 residues. The V and J ends lost 0 bases and 3 bases respectively, with 5 bases between them. The CDR3 DNA reads TGTGCCAGCAGCTTAACGTTGGACACTGAAGCTTTCTTT. Protein product: CASSLTLDTEAFF. Combining the CDR3 with reference TRBV7-3 and TRBJ1-1 gives the whole variable domain GAGVSQTPSNKVTEKGKYVELRCDPISGHTALYWYRQSLGQGPEFLIYFQGTGAADDSGLPNDRFFAVRPEGSVSTLKIQRTERGDSAVYLCASSLTLDTEAFFGQGTRLTVV.

The chain carries TRBV12-5 and TRBJ2-3; D ambiguous. This CDR3 spans 8 amino acids. The V gene's germline CDR1 is LGHNT and CDR2 FRNRAP. The DNA for the CDR3 is TGTGCCACAGATACGCAGTATTTT. This encodes CATDTQYF.

V is TRBV11-2 and J is TRBJ1-2, with TRBD1 matching over 9 bases. The trim removed 5 bases at V and 4 bases at J, leaving 14 bases unmatched. CDR1 and CDR2 (germline): SGHAT, FQNNGV. CDR3 size: 17 residues. The CDR3 bases are TGTGCCAGCAGCGCCACCGGGACAGGGAGTAGTAGCTATGGCTACACCTTC. It yields the protein CASSATGTGSSSYGYTF.

The rearrangement uses TRBV6-5 and TRBJ2-2, with TRBD2 identical over 7 bases. V trimming: 8 bases; J trimming: 3 bases; junction bases outside the gene matches: 0. Germline values: CDR1 MNHEY, CDR2 SVGAGI. This CDR3 has 12 residues. CDR3 protein: CASGGDTGELFF. CDR3 DNA: TGTGCCAGCGGGGGGGACACCGGGGAGCTGTTTTTT.

This chain joins TRBV5-6 and TRBJ2-2; 9 bases are shared with TRBD1. Trimming cost V 1 base and J 1 base; bases outside gene matches: 2. Germline values: CDR1 SGHDT, CDR2 YYEEEE. The CDR3 is 16 residues long. In nucleotides, the CDR3 is TGTGCCAGCAGCTTGACAGGGGGCCTGAACACCGGGGAGCTGTTTTTT. Translating it yields CASSLTGGLNTGELFF. Full variable domain (outside the CDR3, taken from reference TRBV5-6 and TRBJ2-2): DAGVTQSPTHLIKTRGQQVTLRCSPKSGHDTVSWYQQALGQGPQFIFQYYEEEERQRGNFPDRFSGHQFPNYSSELNVNALLLGDSALYLCASSLTGGLNTGELFFGEGSRLTVL.

This clone came up a few times. V is TRBV7-9 and J is TRBJ1-6; no clear D gene. Trimming took 5 bases from V and 7 from J, leaving 9 bases between them. Germline V gene data show CDR1 as SEHNR and CDR2 as FQNEAQ (reference sequence). The CDR3 is made up of 13 amino acids. DNA for the CDR3: TGTGCCAGCAGCGGACTTTGGAATTCACCCCTCCACTTT. Its protein is CASSGLWNSPLHF.

Only one count was recorded for this clone. CDR3 sequence: CASSSRDRGDSPLHF. The CDR3 nucleotides are TGTGCCAGCAGCAGCCGGGACAGGGGAGATTCACCCCTCCACTTT. The rearrangement joins TRBV5-4 to TRBJ1-6, with 10 bases aligning to TRBD1. This CDR3 is built from 15 residues. Germline CDR1 is SGHNT and CDR2 is YYREEE (reference sequence). After removal of 4 bases from V and 8 bases from J, the junction contained 6 bases not matched to a gene.

The chain carries TRBV5-6 and TRBJ2-4; TRBD2 is a possible D gene (6 bases). Germline V gene data show CDR1 as SGHDT and CDR2 as YYEEEE. Trimming stripped 2 bases from V and 8 bases from J, with 14 bases between. The CDR3 loop spans 14 amino acids. In nucleotides, the CDR3 is TGTGCCAGCAGCTTCGGGACTCCCGGCGACATTCAGTACTTC. Protein sequence: CASSFGTPGDIQYF.

V is TRBV27 and J is TRBJ1-1; the D is unclear. Trimming cost V 5 bases and J 1 base, with 17 bases left between them. This CDR3 spans 16 amino acids. Per the germline V gene, CDR1 is MNHEY and CDR2 is SMNVEV (reference sequence). The CDR3 DNA sequence: TGTGCCAGCAGTCCATACCTCGGGTCGCAGAACACTGAAGCTTTCTTT. It yields the protein CASSPYLGSQNTEAFF.

The chain couples TRBV4-1 to TRBJ2-2; D is possibly TRBD2 (5 bases). The germline gives CDR1 MGHRA, CDR2 YSYEKL. Trimming pared 6 bases from V and 4 bases from J, leaving 15 bases between. This CDR3 contains 15 residues. In DNA, the CDR3 is TGCGCCAGCAGTCCCCCGGGAAGCTTCACCGGGGAGCTGTTTTTT. This gives the protein CASSPPGSFTGELFF.

This chain links TRBV27 with TRBJ1-6; D ambiguous. The CDR3 loop spans 17 amino acids. Germline CDR1 reads MNHEY; CDR2 reads SMNVEV (reference sequence). V was trimmed by 1 base and J by 7 bases, leaving 17 bases between them. This CDR3 reads CASSLFSLAGENSPLHF. The CDR3 DNA reads TGTGCCAGCAGTTTATTTAGTCTCGCGGGAGAAAATTCACCCCTCCACTTT.

The chain uses TRBV30 and TRBJ2-7; TRBD2 matches at 10 bases. Germline loops: CDR1 GTSNPN, CDR2 SVGIG (reference sequence). V trimming: 4 bases; J trimming: 3 bases; junction bases outside the gene matches: 6. The CDR3 is 14 amino acids. The CDR3 DNA follows: TGTGCCTGGACGGCTAGCGGGAGCGACTACGAGCAGTACTTC. It yields the protein CAWTASGSDYEQYF.

The chain joins TRBV10-3 to TRBJ1-2; 9 bases fit TRBD1. This CDR3 has 16 amino acids. With V trimmed by 6 bases and J by 1 base, 9 bases remained unmatched. The germline gives CDR1 ENHRY, CDR2 SYGVKD. The DNA of the CDR3 is TGTGCCATCAGCGGACCGGGACAGGGAATTAACTATGGCTACACCTTC. Its protein product is CAISGPGQGINYGYTF.

The V call is TRBV3-1 (or the pseudogene TRBV3-2), the J call TRBJ2-1; 9 positions agree with TRBD1. The V segment lost 4 bases and the J segment 5 bases; nucleotides outside the gene matches: 6. There are 15 residues in the CDR3. Germline values: CDR1 LGHDT, CDR2 YNNKEL (reference sequence). The CDR3 region has the DNA TGTGCCAGCAGCCCCTGGACAGGGGTTGACAATGAGCAGTTCTTC. This sequence encodes CASSPWTGVDNEQFF.

To note about this clone: An end of the junction differs from the germline gene, which may be a read error. This sequence joins TRBV6-6 and TRBJ1-4, with a possible D match to TRBD1 (6 bases). The germline V gene encodes CDR1 MNHNY and CDR2 SVGAGI (reference sequence). The CDR3 runs 12 residues. The CDR3 reads CASSYYQGQLFF. The CDR3 DNA sequence: TGTGCCAGCAGCTACTATCAGGGGCAACTGTTTTTT.

The chain has TRBV2 and TRBJ1-1; D ambiguous. Per germline, CDR1 SNHLY and CDR2 FYNNEI. Trimming took off 5 bases at V and 1 base at J, with 5 bases between the two ends. This CDR3 has 12 residues. The chain's CDR3 is CASSLQNTEAFF. CDR3 DNA: TGTGCCAGCAGTTTACAGAACACTGAAGCTTTCTTT. Full variable domain (missing parts from reference TRBV2 and TRBJ1-1): EPEVTQTPSHQVTQMGQEVILRCVPISNHLYFYWYRQILGQKVEFLVSFYNNEISEKSEIFDDQFSVERPDGSNFTLKIRSTKLEDSAMYFCASSLQNTEAFFGQGTRLTVV.

The chain couples TRBV28 to TRBJ1-5; 8 bases map to TRBD1. The CDR3 sequence is 17 residues long. Germline CDR1 reads MDHEN; CDR2 reads SYDVKM. V shed 5 bases and J 5 bases; nucleotides not matched to a gene: 14. The CDR3: CASSRPGGTGEDQPQHF. CDR3 sequence (DNA): TGTGCCAGCAGTAGGCCGGGAGGGACAGGAGAGGATCAGCCCCAGCATTTT.

This rearrangement joins TRBV15 to TRBJ1-6, with a possible D match to TRBD1 (5 bases). The CDR3 is 14 residues long. Germline V gives CDR1 LNHNV, CDR2 YYDKDF (reference sequence). Trimming removed 0 bases at V and 9 bases at J, with 9 bases between. The CDR3, as DNA: TGTGCCACCAGCAGAGACCAAACAGGTTCACCCCTCCACTTT. Amino acids: CATSRDQTGSPLHF.

The V call is TRBV7-2, the J call TRBJ1-5; 8 positions agree with TRBD1. From germline, CDR1 is SGHTA and CDR2 FQGNSA. Trimming at V came to 5 bases and at J to 3 bases, leaving 6 bases not matched to a gene. This CDR3 has 15 residues. The CDR3 sequence: CASSTGQVYNQPQHF. The DNA of the CDR3 is TGTGCCAGCAGCACGGGACAGGTGTACAATCAGCCCCAGCATTTT.

The chain employs TRBV1 and TRBJ2-3; the table's D call, TRBD2, has no DNA check behind it. TRBV1 is assigned pseudogene status. The CDR3 is made up of 18 amino acids. The CDR3 is CTSSQSPRGEGTTDTQYF. CDR3 bases: TGCACCAGCAGCCAATCCCCACGGGGGGAGGGCACCACAGATACGCAGTATTTT.

This clone is a singleton in its sample. The genes are TRBV9 and TRBJ1-3, with 7 nucleotides matching TRBD1. This CDR3 is built from 16 residues. Looked up from germline, CDR1 is SGDLS and CDR2 is YYNGEE. V lost 0 bases, J lost 0 bases, and 3 bases stayed unmatched. CDR3 sequence (DNA): TGTGCCAGCAGCGTAGGGGACAGTGGCTCTGGAAACACCATATATTTT. This sequence encodes CASSVGDSGSGNTIYF.

The V gene is TRBV5-1, the J gene TRBJ1-1, with 7 nucleotides matching TRBD1. V gave up 1 base and J gave up 4 bases; unmatched junction bases: 4. This CDR3 is built from 14 residues. Germline-derived CDR1 and CDR2 are SGHRS and YFSETQ. DNA of the CDR3: TGCGCCAGCAGCTTGACAGGGGTGTCCACTGAAGCTTTCTTT. Translated, it gives CASSLTGVSTEAFF. The variable domain in full, completed from reference TRBV5-1 and TRBJ1-1, reads KAGVTQTPRYLIKTRGQQVTLSCSPISGHRSVSWYQQTPGQGLQFLFEYFSETQRNKGNFPGRFSGRQFSNSRSEMNVSTLELGDSALYLCASSLTGVSTEAFFGQGTRLTVV.